The following is a TCR beta chain sequence with its context. The data belong to a study of shared T cell receptors in the human thymus. Per germline, CDR1 SGHRS and CDR2 YFSETQ. V was trimmed by 2 bases and J by 4 bases, leaving 10 bases between them. The CDR3 spans 13 residues. The assay was immunoSEQ multiplex PCR, and TCRdb's table has in-frame clones only and misses some. The sample has 600,000 to 900,000 clones; 80% to 90% are singletons. The sample was also reused in another study, on human thymus T cells. That work contributes: During corrective heart surgery, resections were taken, and the thymus tissue came from them. A high degree of thymic repertoire overlap among unrelated individuals was reported in related research.

The specimen was thymocytes. The J gene is TRBJ2-7, the V gene TRBV5-1; the D gene is possibly TRBD1 (6 bases). The sequence came from a girl less than two years old with a congenital heart defect. CDR3 bases: TGCGCCAGCAGCTTTACAGGGTGGTACGAGCAGTACTTC. This encodes CASSFTGWYEQYF.